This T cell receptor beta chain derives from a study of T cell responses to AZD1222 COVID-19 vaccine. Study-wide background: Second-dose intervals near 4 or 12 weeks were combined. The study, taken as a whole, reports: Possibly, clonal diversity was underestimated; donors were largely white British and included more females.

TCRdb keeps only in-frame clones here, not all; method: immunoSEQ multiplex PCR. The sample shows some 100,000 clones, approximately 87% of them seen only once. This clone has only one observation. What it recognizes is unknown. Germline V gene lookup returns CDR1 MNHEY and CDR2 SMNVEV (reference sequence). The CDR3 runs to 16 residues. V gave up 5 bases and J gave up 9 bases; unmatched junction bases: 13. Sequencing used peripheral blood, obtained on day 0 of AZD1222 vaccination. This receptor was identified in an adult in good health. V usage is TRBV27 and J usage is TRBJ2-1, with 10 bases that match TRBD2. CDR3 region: CASSVLRTSGWVEQFF. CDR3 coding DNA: TGTGCCAGCAGTGTACTGAGGACTAGCGGATGGGTTGAGCAGTTCTTC.